This T cell receptor (beta chain) stems from a study of shared clonotypes between healthy human individuals. Naive CD8 populations comprised CD45RO-negative cells positively selected for CCR7, excluding terminally differentiated effector memory CD45RA+ cells. TCRdb's table, derived via immunoSEQ multiplex PCR, lists solely in-frame clones and lacks some. The sample contains around 600,000 clones, approximately 95% of which appear only once. Trimming at V came to 7 bases and at J to 4 bases, leaving 9 bases not matched to a gene. This CDR3 contains 14 residues. The germline V gene has CDR1 MNHNS and CDR2 SASEGT.

The specimen was naive CD8+ T cells sorted from blood. This TCR derives from a woman under 40 in good health. This chain connects TRBV6-1 to TRBJ2-5, with TRBD2 matching 7 bases. The CDR3 coding sequence is TGTGCCAGCAACGGCGGGGGAGGACTAGAGACCCAGTACTTC. Encoded protein: CASNGGGGLETQYF.